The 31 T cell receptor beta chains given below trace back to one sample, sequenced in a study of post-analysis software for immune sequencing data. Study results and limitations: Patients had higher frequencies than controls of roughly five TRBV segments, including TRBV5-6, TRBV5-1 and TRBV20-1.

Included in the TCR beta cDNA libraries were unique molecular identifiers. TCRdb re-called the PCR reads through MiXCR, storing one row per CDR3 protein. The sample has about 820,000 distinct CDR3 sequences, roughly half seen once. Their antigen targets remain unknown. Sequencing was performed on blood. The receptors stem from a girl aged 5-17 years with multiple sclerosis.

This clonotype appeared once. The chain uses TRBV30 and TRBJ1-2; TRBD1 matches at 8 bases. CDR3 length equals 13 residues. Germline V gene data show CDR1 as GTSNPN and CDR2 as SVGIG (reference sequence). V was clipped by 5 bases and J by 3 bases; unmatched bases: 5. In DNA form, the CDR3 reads TGTGCCTGGTACAGGGGGGGAGACTATGGCTACACCTTC. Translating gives CAWYRGGDYGYTF.

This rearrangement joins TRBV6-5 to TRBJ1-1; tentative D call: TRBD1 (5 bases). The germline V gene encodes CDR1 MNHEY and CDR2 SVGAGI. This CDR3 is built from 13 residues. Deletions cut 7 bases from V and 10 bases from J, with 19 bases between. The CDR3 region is CASTPIHGALAFF. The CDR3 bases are TGTGCCAGCACCCCCATCCATGGGGCGTTAGCTTTCTTT.

The CDR3, as DNA: TGCGCCAGCAGCACGGACAGGGGTGCAGATACGCAGTATTTT. This translates into CASSTDRGADTQYF. This chain uses TRBV5-1 with TRBJ2-3; TRBD1 matches 9 bases. This CDR3 comprises 14 residues. The germline V gene encodes CDR1 SGHRS and CDR2 YFSETQ. The trim removed 4 bases at V and 4 bases at J, leaving 4 bases unmatched.

CDR3 protein: CSASRQAEGYTF. CDR3 nucleotide sequence: TGCAGTGCTAGCAGACAGGCGGAGGGCTACACCTTC. The chain combines TRBV20-1 with TRBJ1-2, with D tentatively TRBD1 (6 bases). Germline lookup yields CDR1 DFQATT and CDR2 SNEGSKA (reference sequence). The germline V and J ends were trimmed by 3 bases and 8 bases, with 13 bases remaining between them. The CDR3 has 12 residues.

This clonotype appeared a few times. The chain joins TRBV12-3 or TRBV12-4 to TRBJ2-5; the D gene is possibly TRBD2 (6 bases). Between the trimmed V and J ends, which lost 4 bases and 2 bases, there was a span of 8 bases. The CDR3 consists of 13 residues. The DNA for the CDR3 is TGTGCCAGCAGTTGGCGGGGACAAGAGACCCAGTACTTC. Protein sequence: CASSWRGQETQYF.

As DNA, the CDR3 is TGTGCCAGCAGTCCCTCTCCCGCGGGGCCTAGCACAGATACGCAGTATTTT. It is translated as CASSPSPAGPSTDTQYF. The V call is TRBV6-1, the J call TRBJ2-3; TRBD2 might be the D (6 bases). Per the germline V gene, CDR1 is MNHNS and CDR2 is SASEGT. V was clipped by 5 bases and J by 0 bases, with 18 bases between them. The CDR3 contains 17 residues.

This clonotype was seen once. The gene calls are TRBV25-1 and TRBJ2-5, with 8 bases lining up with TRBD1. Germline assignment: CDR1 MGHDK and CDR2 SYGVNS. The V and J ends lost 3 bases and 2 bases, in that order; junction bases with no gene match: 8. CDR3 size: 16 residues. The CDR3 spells CASSDSSRTGQETQYF. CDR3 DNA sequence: TGTGCCAGCAGTGATTCCTCCCGGACAGGGCAAGAGACCCAGTACTTC.

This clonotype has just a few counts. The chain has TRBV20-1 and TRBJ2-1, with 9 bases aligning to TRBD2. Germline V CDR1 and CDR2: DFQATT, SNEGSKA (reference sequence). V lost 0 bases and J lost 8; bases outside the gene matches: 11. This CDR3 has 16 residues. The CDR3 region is CSARDFAGGTDHEQFF. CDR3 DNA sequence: TGCAGTGCTAGAGATTTTGCGGGAGGGACTGACCATGAGCAGTTCTTC.

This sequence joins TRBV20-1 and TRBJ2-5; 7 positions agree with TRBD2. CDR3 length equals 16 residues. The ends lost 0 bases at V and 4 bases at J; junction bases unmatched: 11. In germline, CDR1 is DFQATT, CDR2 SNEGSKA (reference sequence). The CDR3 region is CSARDPRREPSETQYF. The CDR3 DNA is TGCAGTGCTAGAGATCCGAGGCGGGAGCCCTCAGAGACCCAGTACTTC.

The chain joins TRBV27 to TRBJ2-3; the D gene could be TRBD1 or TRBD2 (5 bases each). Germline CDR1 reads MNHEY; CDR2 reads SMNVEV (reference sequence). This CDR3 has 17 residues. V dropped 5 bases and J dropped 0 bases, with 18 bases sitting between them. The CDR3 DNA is TGTGCCAGCAGTGCCTCCGGGACCCCACTCAGCACAGATACGCAGTATTTT. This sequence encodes CASSASGTPLSTDTQYF.

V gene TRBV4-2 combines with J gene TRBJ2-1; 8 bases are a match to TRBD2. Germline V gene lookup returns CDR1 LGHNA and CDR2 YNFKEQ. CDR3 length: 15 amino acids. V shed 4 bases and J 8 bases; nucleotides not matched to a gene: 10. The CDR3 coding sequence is TGTGCCAGCAGCCCATCCGGCGGGGGGCGGGATGAGCAGTTCTTC. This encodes CASSPSGGGRDEQFF.

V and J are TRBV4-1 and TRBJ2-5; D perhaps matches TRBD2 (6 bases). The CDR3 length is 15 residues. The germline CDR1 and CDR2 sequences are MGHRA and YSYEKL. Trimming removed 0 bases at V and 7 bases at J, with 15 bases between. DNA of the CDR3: TGCGCCAGCAGCCAAGAAGGAGGGGCGCCGGGGACCCAGTACTTC. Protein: CASSQEGGAPGTQYF.

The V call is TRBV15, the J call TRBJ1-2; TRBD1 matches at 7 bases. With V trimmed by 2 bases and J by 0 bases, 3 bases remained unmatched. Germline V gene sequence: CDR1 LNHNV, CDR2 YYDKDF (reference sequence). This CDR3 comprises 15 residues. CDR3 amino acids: CATSRTGEPNYGYTF. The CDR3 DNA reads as TGTGCCACCAGCAGAACAGGGGAGCCTAACTATGGCTACACCTTC.

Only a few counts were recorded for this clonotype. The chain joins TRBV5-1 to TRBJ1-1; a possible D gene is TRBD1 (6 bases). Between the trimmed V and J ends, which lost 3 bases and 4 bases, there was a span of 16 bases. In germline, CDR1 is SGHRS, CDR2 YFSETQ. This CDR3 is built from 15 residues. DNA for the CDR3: TGCGCCAGCAGCTGGGTGGGGGCCGGTGGCACTGAAGCTTTCTTT. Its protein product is CASSWVGAGGTEAFF.

CDR3 protein: CASSLSIQKGADTQYF. CDR3 nucleotides: TGTGCCAGCAGCTTATCCATACAGAAGGGCGCAGATACGCAGTATTTT. The chain is built from TRBV7-6 and TRBJ2-3; D remains unclear. CDR1 is SGHVS and CDR2 is FNYEAQ in the germline V gene. V lost 2 bases to trimming and J lost 4 bases, with 16 bases between them. CDR3 length: 16 residues.

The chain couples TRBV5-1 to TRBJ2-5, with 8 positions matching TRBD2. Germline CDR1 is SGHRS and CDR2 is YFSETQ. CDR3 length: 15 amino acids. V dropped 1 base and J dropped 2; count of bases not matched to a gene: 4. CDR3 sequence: CASSLYSGVQETQYF. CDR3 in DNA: TGCGCCAGCAGCTTGTATAGCGGGGTACAAGAGACCCAGTACTTC.

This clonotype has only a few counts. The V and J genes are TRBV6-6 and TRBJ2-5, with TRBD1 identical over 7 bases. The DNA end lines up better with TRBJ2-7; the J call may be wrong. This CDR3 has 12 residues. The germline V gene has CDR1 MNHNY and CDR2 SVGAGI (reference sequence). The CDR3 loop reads CAVSRTGHEQYF. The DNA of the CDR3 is TGTGCCGTCTCCCGGACAGGCCACGAGCAGTACTTC.

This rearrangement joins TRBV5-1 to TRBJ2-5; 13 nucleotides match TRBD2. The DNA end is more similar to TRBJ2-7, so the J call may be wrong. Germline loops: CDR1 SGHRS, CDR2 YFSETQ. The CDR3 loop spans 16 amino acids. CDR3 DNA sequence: TGCGCCAGCAGCTCGTCTCGGACTAGCGGGAGCGGCGAGCAGTACTTC. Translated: CASSSSRTSGSGEQYF.

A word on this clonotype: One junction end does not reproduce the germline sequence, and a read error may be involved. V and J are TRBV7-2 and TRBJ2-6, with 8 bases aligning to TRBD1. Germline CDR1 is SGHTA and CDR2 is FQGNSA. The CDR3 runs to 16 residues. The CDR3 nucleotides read TGTGCCAGCAGCTTAGGGACAGGGTACGGGGCCAACGTCGTGACTTTC. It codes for CASSLGTGYGANVVTF.

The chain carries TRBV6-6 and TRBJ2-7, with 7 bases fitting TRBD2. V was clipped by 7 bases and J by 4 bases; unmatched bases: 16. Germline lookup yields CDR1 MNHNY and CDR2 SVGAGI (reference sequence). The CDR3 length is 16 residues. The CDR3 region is CASTPVGGGSRYEQYF. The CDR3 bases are TGTGCCAGCACCCCCGTGGGTGGCGGGAGTCGGTACGAGCAGTACTTC.

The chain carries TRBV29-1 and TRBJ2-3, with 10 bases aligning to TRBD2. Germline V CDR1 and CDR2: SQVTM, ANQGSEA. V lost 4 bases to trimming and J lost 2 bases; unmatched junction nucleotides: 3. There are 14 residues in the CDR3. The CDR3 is CSVVAGGNTDTQYF. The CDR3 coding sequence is TGCAGCGTTGTAGCGGGGGGCAACACAGATACGCAGTATTTT.

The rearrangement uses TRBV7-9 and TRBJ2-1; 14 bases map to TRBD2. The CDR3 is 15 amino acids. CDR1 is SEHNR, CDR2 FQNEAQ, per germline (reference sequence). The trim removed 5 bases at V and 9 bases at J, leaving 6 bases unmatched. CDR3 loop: CASSPLGLAGGEQFF. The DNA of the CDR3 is TGTGCCAGCAGCCCCCTAGGACTAGCGGGAGGTGAGCAGTTCTTC. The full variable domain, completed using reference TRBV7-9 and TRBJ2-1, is DTGVSQNPRHKITKRGQNVTFRCDPISEHNRLYWYRQTLGQGPEFLTYFQNEAQLEKSRLLSDRFSAERPKGSFSTLEIQRTEQGDSAMYLCASSPLGLAGGEQFFGPGTRLTVL.

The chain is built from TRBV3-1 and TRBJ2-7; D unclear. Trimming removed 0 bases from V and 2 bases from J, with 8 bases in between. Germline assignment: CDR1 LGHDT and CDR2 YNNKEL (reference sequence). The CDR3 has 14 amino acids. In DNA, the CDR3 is TGTGCCAGCAGCCAAGATGCAGCCCCCTACGAGCAGTACTTC. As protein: CASSQDAAPYEQYF.

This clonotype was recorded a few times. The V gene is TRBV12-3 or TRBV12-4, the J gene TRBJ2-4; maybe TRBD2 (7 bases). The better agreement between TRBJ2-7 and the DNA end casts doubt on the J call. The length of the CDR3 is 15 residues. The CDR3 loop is CASSLARGVAGEQYF. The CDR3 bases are TGTGCCAGCAGTTTAGCGAGGGGGGTAGCGGGCGAGCAGTACTTC.

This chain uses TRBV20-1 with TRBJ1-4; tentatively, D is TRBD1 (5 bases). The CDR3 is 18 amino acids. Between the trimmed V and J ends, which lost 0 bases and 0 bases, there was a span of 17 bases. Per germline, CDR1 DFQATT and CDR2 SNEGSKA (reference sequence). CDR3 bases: TGCAGTGCTAGAGAAACCTTGGGGGGGGATACAACTAATGAAAAACTGTTTTTT. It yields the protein CSARETLGGDTTNEKLFF.

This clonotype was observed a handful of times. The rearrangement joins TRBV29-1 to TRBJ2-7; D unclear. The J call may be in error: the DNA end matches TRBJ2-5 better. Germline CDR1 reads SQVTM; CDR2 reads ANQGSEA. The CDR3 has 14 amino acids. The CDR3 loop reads CSVGGRAYEETQYF. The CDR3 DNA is TGCAGCGTTGGAGGAAGGGCGTACGAAGAGACCCAGTACTTC.

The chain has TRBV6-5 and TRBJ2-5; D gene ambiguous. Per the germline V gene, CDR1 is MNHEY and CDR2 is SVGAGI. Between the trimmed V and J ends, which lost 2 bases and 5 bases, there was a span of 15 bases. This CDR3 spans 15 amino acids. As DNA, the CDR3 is TGTGCCAGCAGTTACAGGGTCACGGGTCGGGAGACCCAGTACTTC. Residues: CASSYRVTGRETQYF.

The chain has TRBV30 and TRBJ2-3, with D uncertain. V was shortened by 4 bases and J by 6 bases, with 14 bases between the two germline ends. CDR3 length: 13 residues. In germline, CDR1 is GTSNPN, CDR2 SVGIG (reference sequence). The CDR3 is CAWTTDLGDTQYF. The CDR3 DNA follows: TGTGCCTGGACAACAGACCTCGGGGATACGCAGTATTTT.

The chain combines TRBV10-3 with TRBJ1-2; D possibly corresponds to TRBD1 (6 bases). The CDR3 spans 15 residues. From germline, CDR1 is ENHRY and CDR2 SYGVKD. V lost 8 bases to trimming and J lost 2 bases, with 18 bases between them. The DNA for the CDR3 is TGTGCCATCGGACGACAGGACCCTGAGAACTATGGCTACACCTTC. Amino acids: CAIGRQDPENYGYTF.

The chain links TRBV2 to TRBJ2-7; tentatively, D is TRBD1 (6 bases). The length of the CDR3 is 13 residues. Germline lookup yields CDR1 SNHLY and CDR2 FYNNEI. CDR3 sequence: CASQGFSYNEQYF. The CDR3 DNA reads TGTGCGTCCCAGGGGTTCTCCTACAATGAGCAGTACTTC.

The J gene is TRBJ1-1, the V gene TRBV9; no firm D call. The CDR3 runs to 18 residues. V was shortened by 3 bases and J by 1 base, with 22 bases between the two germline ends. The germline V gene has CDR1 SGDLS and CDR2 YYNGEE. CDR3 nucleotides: TGTGCCAGCAGCGAGGGCCCTCCCGAAGGAGGCCGGAACACTGAAGCTTTCTTT. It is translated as CASSEGPPEGGRNTEAFF.